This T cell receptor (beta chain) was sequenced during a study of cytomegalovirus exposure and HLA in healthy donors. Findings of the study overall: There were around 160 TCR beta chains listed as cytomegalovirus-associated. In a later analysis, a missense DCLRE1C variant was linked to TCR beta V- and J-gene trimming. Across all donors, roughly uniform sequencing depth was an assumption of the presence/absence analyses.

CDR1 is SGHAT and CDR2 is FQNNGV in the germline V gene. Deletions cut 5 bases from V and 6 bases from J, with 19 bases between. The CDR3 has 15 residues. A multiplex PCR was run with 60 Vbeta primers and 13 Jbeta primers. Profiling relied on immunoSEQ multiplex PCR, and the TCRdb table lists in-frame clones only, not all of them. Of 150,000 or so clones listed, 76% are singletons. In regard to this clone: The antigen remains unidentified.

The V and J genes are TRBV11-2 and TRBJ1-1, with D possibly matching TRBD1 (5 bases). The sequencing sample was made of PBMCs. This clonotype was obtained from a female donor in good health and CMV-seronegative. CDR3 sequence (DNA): TGTGCCAGCAGCCCCGGAGTGGTCACGGGGGCTGAAGCTTTCTTT. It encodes CASSPGVVTGAEAFF.